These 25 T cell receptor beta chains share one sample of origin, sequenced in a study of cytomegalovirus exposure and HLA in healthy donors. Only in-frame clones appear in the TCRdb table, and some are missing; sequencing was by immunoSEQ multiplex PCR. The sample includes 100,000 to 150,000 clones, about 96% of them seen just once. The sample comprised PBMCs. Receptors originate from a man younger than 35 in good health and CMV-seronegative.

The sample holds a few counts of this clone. The CDR3 DNA is TGTGCCAGCAGTACAGCAGGGGGCCGCAATGAAAAACTGTTTTTT. Translating gives CASSTAGGRNEKLFF. This chain links TRBV27 with TRBJ1-4; 8 bases match TRBD1. V was clipped by 5 bases and J by 5 bases; unmatched bases: 7. Germline V CDR1 and CDR2: MNHEY, SMNVEV (reference sequence). There are 15 residues in the CDR3.

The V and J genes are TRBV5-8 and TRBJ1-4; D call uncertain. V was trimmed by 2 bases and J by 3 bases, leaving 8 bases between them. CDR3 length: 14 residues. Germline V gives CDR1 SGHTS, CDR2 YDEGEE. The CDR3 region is CASSLRGANEKLFF. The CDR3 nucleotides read TGTGCCAGCAGCTTACGCGGGGCTAATGAAAAACTGTTTTTT. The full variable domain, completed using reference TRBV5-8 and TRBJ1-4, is EAGVTQSPTHLIKTRGQQATLRCSPISGHTSVYWYQQALGLGLQFLLWYDEGEERNRGNFPPRFSGRQFPNYSSELNVNALELEDSALYLCASSLRGANEKLFFGSGTQLSVL.

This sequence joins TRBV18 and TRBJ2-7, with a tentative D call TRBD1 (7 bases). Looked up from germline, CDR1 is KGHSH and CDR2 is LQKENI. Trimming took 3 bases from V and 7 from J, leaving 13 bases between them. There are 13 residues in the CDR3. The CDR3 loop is CASSPRDSGEQYF. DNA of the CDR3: TGTGCCAGCTCACCGCGGGACAGCGGAGAGCAGTACTTC. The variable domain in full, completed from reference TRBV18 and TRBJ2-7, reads NAGVMQNPRHLVRRRGQEARLRCSPMKGHSHVYWYRQLPEEGLKFMVYLQKENIIDESGMPKERFSAEFPKEGPSILRIQQVVRGDSAAYFCASSPRDSGEQYFGPGTRLTVT.

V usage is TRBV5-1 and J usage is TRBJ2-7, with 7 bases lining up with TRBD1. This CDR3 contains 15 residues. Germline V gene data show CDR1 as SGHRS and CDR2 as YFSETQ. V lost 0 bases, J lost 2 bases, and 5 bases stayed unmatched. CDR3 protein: CASSLAPGTAYEQYF. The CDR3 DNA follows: TGCGCCAGCAGCTTGGCCCCCGGGACAGCCTACGAGCAGTACTTC.

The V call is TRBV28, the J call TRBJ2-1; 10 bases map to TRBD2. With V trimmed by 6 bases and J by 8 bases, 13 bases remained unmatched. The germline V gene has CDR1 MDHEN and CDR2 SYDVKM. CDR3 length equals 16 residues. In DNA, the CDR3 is TGTGCCAGCAGGGACCTAGCGGGGGACCCTTTTTATGAGCAGTTCTTC. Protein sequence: CASRDLAGDPFYEQFF.

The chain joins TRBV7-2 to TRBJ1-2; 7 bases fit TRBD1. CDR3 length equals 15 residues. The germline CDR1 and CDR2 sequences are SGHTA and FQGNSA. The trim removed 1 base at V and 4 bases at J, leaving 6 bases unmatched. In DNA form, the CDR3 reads TGTGCCAGCAGCTTAGAGAAGGGGGCTGGCTATGGCTACACCTTC. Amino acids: CASSLEKGAGYGYTF.

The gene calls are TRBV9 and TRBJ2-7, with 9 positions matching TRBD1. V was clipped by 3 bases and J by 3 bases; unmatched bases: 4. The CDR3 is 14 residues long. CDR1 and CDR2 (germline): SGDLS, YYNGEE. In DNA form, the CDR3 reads TGTGCCAGCAGCGGTCCGGGACAGGGCTACGAGCAGTACTTC. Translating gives CASSGPGQGYEQYF.

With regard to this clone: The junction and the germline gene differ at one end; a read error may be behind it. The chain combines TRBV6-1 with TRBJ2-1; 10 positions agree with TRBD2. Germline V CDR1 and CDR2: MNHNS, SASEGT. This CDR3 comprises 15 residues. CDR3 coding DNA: TGTGCCAGCAGCGAAGCGGGAGGGCGAATGAATGAGCAGTTCTTC. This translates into CASSEAGGRMNEQFF.

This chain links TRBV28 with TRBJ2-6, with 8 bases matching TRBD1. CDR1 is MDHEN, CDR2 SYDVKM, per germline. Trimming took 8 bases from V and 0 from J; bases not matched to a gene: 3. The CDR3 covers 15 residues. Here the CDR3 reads CASLTGDSGANVLTF. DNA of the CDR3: TGTGCCAGCTTGACAGGGGACTCTGGGGCCAACGTCCTGACTTTC. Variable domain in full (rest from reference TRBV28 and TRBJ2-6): DVKVTQSSRYLVKRTGEKVFLECVQDMDHENMFWYRQDPGLGLRLIYFSYDVKMKEKGDIPEGYSVSREKKERFSLILESASTNQTSMYLCASLTGDSGANVLTFGAGSRLTVL.

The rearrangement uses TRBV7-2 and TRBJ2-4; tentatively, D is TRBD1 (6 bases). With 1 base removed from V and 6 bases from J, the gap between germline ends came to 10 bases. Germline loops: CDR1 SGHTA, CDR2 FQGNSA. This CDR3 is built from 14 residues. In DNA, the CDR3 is TGTGCCAGCAGCTTAGAAGTCAGGGGAAACATTCAGTACTTC. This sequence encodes CASSLEVRGNIQYF.

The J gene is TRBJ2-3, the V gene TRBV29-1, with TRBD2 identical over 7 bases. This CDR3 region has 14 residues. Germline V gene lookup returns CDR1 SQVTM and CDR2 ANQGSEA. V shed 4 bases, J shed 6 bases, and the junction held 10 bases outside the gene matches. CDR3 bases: TGCAGCGTTGGGGCGGGAGAGGCTGTGGATACGCAGTATTTT. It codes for CSVGAGEAVDTQYF.

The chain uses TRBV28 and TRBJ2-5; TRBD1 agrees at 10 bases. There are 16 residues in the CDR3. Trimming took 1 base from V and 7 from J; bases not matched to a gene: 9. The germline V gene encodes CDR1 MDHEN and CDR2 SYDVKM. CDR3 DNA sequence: TGTGCCAGCAGTTTATCTCCGGGACAGGGGTTGGCGACCCAGTACTTC. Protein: CASSLSPGQGLATQYF.

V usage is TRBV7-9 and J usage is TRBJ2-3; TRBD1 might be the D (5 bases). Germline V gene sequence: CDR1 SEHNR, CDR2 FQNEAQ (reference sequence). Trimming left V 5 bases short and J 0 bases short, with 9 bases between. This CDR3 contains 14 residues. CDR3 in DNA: TGTGCCAGCAGCCCCGACAGCAGCACAGATACGCAGTATTTT. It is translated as CASSPDSSTDTQYF.

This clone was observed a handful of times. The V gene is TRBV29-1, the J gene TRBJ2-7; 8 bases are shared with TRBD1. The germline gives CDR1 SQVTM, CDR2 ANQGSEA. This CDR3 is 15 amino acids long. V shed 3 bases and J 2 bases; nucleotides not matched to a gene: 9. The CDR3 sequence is CSVEAMTGATYEQYF. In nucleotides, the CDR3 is TGCAGCGTTGAGGCGATGACAGGGGCGACCTACGAGCAGTACTTC.

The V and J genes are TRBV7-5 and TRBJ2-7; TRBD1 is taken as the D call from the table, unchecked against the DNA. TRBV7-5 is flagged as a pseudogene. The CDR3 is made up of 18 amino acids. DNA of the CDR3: TGTGTCAGAAGCTTATGGCAGGGGGACTTTAGTGCTTGCTACGAGCAGTACTTC. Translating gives CVRSLWQGDFSACYEQYF.

CDR3 DNA sequence: TGTGCCAGCAGCCGACGAGACTCGAACACTGAAGCTTTCTTT. Translating it yields CASSRRDSNTEAFF. The rearrangement links TRBV9 to TRBJ1-1; D is unresolved. Germline CDR1 is SGDLS and CDR2 is YYNGEE. The germline V and J ends were trimmed by 4 bases and 1 base, with 11 bases remaining between them. The CDR3 has 14 amino acids.

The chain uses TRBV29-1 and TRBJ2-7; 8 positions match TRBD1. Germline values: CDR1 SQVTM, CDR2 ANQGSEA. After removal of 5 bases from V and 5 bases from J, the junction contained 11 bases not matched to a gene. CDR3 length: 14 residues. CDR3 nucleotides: TGCAGCGTTTATAGACAGGGGTCGAGAAACGAGCAGTACTTC. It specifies CSVYRQGSRNEQYF.

The CDR3 loop is CASSPQVKGLSYEQYF. CDR3 coding DNA: TGTGCCAGCTCACCACAAGTCAAGGGACTCTCCTACGAGCAGTACTTC. V gene TRBV18 combines with J gene TRBJ2-7; TRBD2 might be the D (6 bases). This CDR3 comprises 16 residues. Trimming shortened V by 1 base and J by 0 bases, and 13 bases separated the two germline ends. Per the germline V gene, CDR1 is KGHSH and CDR2 is LQKENI.

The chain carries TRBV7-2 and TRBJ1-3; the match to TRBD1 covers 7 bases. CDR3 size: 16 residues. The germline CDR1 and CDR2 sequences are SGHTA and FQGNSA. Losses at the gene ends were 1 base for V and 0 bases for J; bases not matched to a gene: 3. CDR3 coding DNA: TGTGCCAGCAGCTTAGTTGGGACAGTCTCTGGAAACACCATATATTTT. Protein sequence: CASSLVGTVSGNTIYF.

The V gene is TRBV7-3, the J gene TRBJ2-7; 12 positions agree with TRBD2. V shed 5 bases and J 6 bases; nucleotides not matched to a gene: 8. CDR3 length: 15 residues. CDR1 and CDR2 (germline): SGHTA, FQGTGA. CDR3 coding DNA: TGTGCCAGCAGCGTGTCCGGACTAGCGGGGAGCGAGCAGTACTTC. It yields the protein CASSVSGLAGSEQYF.

CDR3 protein: CASSLGDSVYTDTQYF. The CDR3 region has the DNA TGCGCCAGCAGCTTGGGGGACAGCGTCTATACAGATACGCAGTATTTT. The chain couples TRBV5-1 to TRBJ2-3; 7 bases are a match to TRBD1. CDR3 length: 16 amino acids. The J segment lost 3 bases and the V segment lost 0 bases, leaving 7 bases of the junction unmatched. CDR1 is SGHRS and CDR2 is YFSETQ in the germline V gene.

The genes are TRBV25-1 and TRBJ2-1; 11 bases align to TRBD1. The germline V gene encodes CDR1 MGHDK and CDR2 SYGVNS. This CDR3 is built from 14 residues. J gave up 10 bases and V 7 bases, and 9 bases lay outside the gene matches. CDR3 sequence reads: CASTPGQGEIEQFF. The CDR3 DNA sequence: TGTGCCAGCACCCCGGGACAGGGGGAGATAGAGCAGTTCTTC. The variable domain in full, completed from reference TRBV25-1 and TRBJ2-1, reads EADIYQTPRYLVIGTGKKITLECSQTMGHDKMYWYQQDPGMELHLIHYSYGVNSTEKGDLSSESTVSRIRTEHFPLTLESARPSHTSQYLCASTPGQGEIEQFFGPGTRLTVL.

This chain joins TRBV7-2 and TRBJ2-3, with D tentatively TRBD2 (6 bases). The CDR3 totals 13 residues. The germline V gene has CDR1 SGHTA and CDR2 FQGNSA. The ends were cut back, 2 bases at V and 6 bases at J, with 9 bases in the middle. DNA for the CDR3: TGTGCCAGCAGCTTATCTGGGGGGGATACGCAGTATTTT. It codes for CASSLSGGDTQYF.

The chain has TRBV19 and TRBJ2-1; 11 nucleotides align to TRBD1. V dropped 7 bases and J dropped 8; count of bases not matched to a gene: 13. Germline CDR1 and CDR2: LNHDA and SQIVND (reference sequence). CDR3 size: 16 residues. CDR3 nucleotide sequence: TGTGCCAGTAACTTAAGGGGGACAGGGGGAATGGATGAGCAGTTCTTC. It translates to CASNLRGTGGMDEQFF.

CDR3 sequence reads: CASNQEAAVPSYGYTF. CDR3 bases: TGTGCCAGTAATCAGGAGGCAGCGGTCCCCTCCTATGGCTACACCTTC. V usage is TRBV19 and J usage is TRBJ1-2; D gene unclear. The CDR3 sequence is 16 residues long. Germline lookup yields CDR1 LNHDA and CDR2 SQIVND (reference sequence). V lost 7 bases to trimming and J lost 4 bases, with 22 bases between them.